This record covers a single T cell receptor beta chain. The assay was immunoSEQ multiplex PCR, and TCRdb's table has in-frame clones only and misses some. The sample carries approximately 81,000 clones, roughly 78% recorded once. This specimen comes from a study of blood T cell repertoires in COVID-19. Whole-study context: Whether acute or convalescent, the COVID-19 samples came from the United States, Italy and Spain. From T cells, B-cell-depleted T cells, or PBMCs came the material, which was cDNA or gDNA.

Germline V gene data show CDR1 as SGHRS and CDR2 as YFSETQ. CDR3 size: 14 residues. The V end lost 4 bases, the J end lost 0 bases, and 5 bases lay between the germline ends. The sequence derives from a human donor in a cohort sampled during active COVID-19. The V and J genes are TRBV5-1 and TRBJ1-6; D is unclear. Specimen: peripheral blood. CDR3 region: CASSLSSYNSPLHF. DNA of the CDR3: TGCGCCAGCAGCCTCAGCTCCTATAATTCACCCCTCCACTTT.